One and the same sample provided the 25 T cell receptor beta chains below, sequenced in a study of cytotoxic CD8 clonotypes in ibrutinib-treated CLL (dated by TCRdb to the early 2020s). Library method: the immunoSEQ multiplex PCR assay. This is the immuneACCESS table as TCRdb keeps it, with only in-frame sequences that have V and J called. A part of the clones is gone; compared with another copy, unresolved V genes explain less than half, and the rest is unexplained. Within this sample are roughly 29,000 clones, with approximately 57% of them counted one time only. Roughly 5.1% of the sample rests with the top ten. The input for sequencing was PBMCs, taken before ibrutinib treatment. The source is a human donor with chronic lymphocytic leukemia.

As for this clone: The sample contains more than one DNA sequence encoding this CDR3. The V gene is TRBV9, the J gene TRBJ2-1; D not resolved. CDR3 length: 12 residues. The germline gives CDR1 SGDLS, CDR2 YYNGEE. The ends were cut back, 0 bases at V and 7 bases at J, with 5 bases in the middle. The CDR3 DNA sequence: TGTGCCAGCAGCGTAGGAGTAAATGAGCAGTTCTTC. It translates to CASSVGVNEQFF.

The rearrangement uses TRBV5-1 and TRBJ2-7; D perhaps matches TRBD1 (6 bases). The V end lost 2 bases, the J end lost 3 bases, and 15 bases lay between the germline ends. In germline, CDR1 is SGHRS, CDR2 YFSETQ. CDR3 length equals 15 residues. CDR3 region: CASSFGSGAGYEQYF. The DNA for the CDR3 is TGCGCCAGCAGCTTCGGTTCAGGGGCGGGCTACGAGCAGTACTTC.

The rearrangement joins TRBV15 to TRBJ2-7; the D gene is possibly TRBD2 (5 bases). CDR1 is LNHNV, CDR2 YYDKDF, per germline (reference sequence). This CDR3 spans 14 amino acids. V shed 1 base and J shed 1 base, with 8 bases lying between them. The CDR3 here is CATSRGRGSYEQYF. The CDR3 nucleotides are TGTGCCACCAGCAGAGGCCGGGGTTCCTACGAGCAGTACTTC.

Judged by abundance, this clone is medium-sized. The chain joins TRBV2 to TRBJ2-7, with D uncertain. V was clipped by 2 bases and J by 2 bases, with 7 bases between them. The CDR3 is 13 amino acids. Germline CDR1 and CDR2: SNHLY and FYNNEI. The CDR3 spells CASSETFAYEQYF. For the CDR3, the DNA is TGTGCCAGCAGTGAAACCTTTGCCTACGAGCAGTACTTC.

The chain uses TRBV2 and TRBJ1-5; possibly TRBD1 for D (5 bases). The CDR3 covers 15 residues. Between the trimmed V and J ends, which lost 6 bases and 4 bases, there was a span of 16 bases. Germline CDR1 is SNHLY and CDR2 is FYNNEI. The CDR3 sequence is CASSLPDRRNQPQHF. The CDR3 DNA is TGTGCCAGCAGCCTCCCCGACAGAAGGAATCAGCCCCAGCATTTT.

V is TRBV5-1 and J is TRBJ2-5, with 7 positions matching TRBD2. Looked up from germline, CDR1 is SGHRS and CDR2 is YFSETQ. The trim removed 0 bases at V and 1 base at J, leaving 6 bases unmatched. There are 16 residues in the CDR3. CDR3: CASSLAASGPQETQYF. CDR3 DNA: TGCGCCAGCAGCTTGGCAGCTAGCGGACCCCAAGAGACCCAGTACTTC. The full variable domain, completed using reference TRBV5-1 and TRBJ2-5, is KAGVTQTPRYLIKTRGQQVTLSCSPISGHRSVSWYQQTPGQGLQFLFEYFSETQRNKGNFPGRFSGRQFSNSRSEMNVSTLELGDSALYLCASSLAASGPQETQYFGPGTRLLVL.

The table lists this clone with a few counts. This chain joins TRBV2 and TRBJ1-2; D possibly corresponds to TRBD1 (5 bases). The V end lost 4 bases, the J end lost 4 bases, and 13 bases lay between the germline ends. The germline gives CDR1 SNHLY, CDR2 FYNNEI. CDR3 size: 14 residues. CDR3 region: CASSVGGTPYGYTF. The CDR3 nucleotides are TGTGCCAGCAGTGTAGGCGGGACTCCCTATGGCTACACCTTC.

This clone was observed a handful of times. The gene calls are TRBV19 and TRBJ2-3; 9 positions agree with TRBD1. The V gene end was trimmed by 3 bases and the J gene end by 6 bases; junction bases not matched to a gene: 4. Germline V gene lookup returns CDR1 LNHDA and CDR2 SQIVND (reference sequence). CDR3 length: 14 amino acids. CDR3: CASSIRDRVDTQYF. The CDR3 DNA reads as TGTGCCAGTAGTATCCGGGACAGGGTTGATACGCAGTATTTT.

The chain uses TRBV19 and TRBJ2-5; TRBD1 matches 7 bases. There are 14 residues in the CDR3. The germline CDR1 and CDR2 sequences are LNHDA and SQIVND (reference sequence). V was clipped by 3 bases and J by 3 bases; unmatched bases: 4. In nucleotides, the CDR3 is TGTGCCAGTAGTATGTTCACAGGGGAAGAGACCCAGTACTTC. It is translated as CASSMFTGEETQYF.

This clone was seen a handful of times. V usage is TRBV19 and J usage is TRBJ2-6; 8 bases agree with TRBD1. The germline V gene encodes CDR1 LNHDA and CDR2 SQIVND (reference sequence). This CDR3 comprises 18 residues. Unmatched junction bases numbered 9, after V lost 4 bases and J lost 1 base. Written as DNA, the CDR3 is TGTGCCAGTAGTACAAGGACAGGGACGCAATCTGGGGCCAACGTCCTGACTTTC. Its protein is CASSTRTGTQSGANVLTF. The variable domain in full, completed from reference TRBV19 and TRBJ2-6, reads DGGITQSPKYLFRKEGQNVTLSCEQNLNHDAMYWYRQDPGQGLRLIYYSQIVNDFQKGDIAEGYSVSREKKESFPLTVTSAQKNPTAFYLCASSTRTGTQSGANVLTFGAGSRLTVL.

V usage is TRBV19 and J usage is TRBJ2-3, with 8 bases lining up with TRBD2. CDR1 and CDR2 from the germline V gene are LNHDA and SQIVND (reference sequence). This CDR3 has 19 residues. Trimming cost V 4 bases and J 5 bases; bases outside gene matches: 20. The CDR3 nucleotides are TGTGCCAGTAGTACCCCCGTAGGACACTCCGGGACTAGGGGAGATACGCAGTATTTT. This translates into CASSTPVGHSGTRGDTQYF. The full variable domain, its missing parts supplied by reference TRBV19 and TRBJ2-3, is DGGITQSPKYLFRKEGQNVTLSCEQNLNHDAMYWYRQDPGQGLRLIYYSQIVNDFQKGDIAEGYSVSREKKESFPLTVTSAQKNPTAFYLCASSTPVGHSGTRGDTQYFGPGTRLTVL.

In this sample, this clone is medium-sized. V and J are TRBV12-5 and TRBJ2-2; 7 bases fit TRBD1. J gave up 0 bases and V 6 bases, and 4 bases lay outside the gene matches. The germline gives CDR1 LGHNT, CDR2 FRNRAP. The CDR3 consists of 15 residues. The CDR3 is CASGRTGPNTGELFF. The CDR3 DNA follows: TGTGCTAGTGGCAGGACAGGCCCGAACACCGGGGAGCTGTTTTTT. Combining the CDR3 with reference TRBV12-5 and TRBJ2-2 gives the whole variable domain DARVTQTPRHKVTEMGQEVTMRCQPILGHNTVFWYRQTMMQGLELLAYFRNRAPLDDSGMPKDRFSAEMPDATLATLKIQPSEPRDSAVYFCASGRTGPNTGELFFGEGSRLTVL.

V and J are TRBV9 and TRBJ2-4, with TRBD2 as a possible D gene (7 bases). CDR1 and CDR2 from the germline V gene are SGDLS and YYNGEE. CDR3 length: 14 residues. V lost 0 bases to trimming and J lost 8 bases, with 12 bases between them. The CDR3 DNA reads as TGTGCCAGCAGCGTAGTAGGGGAGGGGGACATTCAGTACTTC. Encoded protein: CASSVVGEGDIQYF.

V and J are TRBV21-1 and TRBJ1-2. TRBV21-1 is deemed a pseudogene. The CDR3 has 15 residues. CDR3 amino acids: CASSQGGTEDYGYTF. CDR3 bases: TGTGCCAGCAGCCAGGGGGGGACAGAAGACTATGGCTACACCTTC.

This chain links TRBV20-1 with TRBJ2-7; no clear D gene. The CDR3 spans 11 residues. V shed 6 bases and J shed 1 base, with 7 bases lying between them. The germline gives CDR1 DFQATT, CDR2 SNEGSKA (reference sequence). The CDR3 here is CSAQYSYEQYF. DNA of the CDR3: TGCAGTGCCCAATATTCCTACGAGCAGTACTTC.

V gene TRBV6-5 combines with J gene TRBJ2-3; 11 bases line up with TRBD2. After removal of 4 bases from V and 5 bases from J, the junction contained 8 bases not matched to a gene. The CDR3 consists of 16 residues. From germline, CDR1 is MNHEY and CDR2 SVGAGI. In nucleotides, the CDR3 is TGTGCCAGCAGTTCCCTCGGGACTAGCGGTATAGATACGCAGTATTTT. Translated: CASSSLGTSGIDTQYF.

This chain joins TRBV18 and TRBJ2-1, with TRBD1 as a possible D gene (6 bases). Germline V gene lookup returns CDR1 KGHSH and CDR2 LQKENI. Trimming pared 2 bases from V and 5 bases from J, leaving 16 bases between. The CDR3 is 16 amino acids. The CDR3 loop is CASSPGQRALDNEQFF. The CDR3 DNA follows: TGTGCCAGCTCACCAGGACAGAGGGCTTTAGACAATGAGCAGTTCTTC.

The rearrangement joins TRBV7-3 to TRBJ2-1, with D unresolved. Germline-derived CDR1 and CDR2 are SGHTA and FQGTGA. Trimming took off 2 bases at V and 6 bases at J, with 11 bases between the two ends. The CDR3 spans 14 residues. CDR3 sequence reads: CASSLDRVSNEQFF. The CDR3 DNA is TGTGCCAGCAGCTTAGATCGGGTTTCCAATGAGCAGTTCTTC.

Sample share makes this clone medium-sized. In DNA form, the CDR3 reads TGTGCCAGCAGTTACTGGGACAGTGAGATTAATGAAAAACTGTTTTTT. Its protein product is CASSYWDSEINEKLFF. The chain uses TRBV6-5 and TRBJ1-4; 7 positions agree with TRBD1. The CDR3 is 16 amino acids. V trimming: 1 base; J trimming: 4 bases; junction bases outside the gene matches: 6. Germline assignment: CDR1 MNHEY and CDR2 SVGAGI.

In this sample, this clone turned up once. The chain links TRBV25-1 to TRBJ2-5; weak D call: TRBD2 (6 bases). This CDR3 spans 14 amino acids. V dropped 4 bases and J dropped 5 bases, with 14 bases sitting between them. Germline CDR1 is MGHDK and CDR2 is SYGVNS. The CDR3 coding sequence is TGTGCCAGCAGTGGCCGGGGACTGAGGGAGACCCAGTACTTC. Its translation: CASSGRGLRETQYF.

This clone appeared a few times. The DNA of the CDR3 is TGTGCCAGTAGTATAATGGGCGGGGGGATGTGGAATCAGCCCCAGCATTTT. This encodes CASSIMGGGMWNQPQHF. The chain couples TRBV19 to TRBJ1-5, with TRBD1 as a possible D gene (5 bases). V dropped 2 bases and J dropped 4 bases, with 18 bases sitting between them. CDR1 and CDR2 from the germline V gene are LNHDA and SQIVND (reference sequence). This CDR3 contains 17 residues.

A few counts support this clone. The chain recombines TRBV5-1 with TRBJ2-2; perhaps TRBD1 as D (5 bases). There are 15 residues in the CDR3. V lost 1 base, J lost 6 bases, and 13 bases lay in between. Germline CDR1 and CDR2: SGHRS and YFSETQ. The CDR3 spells CASSLLRDRPGELFF. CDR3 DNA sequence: TGCGCCAGCAGCTTGCTTAGAGACAGACCCGGGGAGCTGTTTTTT.

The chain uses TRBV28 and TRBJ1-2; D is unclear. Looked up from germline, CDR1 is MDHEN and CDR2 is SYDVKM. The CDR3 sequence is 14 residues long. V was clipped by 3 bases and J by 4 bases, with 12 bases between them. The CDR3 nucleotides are TGTGCCAGCAGTTTCCGGGCACTGTCCTATGGCTACACCTTC. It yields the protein CASSFRALSYGYTF.

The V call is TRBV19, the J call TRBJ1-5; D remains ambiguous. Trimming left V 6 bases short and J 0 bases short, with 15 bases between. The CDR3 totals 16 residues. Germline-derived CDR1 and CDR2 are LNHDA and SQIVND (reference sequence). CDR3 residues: CASRQNQQLSNQPQHF. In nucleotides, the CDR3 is TGTGCCAGTAGACAAAACCAACAGCTTAGCAATCAGCCCCAGCATTTT.

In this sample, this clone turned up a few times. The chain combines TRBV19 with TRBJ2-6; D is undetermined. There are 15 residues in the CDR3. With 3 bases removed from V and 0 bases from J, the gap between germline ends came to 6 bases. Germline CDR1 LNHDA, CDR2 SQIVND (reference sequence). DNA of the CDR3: TGTGCCAGTAGTATTTCGGACTCTGGGGCCAACGTCCTGACTTTC. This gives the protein CASSISDSGANVLTF.